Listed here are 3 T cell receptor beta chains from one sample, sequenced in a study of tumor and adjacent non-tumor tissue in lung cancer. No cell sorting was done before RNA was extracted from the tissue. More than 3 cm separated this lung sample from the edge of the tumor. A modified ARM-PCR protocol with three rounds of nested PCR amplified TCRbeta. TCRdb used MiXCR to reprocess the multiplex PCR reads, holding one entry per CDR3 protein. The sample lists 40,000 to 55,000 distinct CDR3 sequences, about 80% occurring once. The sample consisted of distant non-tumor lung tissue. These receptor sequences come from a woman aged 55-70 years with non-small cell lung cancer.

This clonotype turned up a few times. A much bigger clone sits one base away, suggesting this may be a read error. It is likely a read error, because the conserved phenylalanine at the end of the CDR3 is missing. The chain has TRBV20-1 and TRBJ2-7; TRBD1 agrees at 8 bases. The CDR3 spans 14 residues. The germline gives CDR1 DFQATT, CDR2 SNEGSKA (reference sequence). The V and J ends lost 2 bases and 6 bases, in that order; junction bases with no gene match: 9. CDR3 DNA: TGCAGTGCTAGAAATTTACAGGGGGTGTCCGAGCAGTACCTC. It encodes CSARNLQGVSEQYL.

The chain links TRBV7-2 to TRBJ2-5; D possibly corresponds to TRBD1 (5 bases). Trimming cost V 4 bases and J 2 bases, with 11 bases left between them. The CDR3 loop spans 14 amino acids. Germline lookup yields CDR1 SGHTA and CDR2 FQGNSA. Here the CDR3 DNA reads TGTGCCAGCAGCTCAAGGGGCTGTCAAGAGACCCAGTACTTC. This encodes CASSSRGCQETQYF.

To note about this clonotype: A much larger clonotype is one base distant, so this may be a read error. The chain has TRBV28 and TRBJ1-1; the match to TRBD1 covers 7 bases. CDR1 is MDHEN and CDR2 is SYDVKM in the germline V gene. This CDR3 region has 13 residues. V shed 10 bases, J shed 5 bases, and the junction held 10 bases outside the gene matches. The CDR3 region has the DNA TGTGCCACCCTAGAACCACAGGGGACTGAAGCTTTCTTT. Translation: CATLEPQGTEAFF.